These 13 T cell receptor beta chains were sequenced from one sample in a study of Graves' ophthalmopathy and Graves' hyperthyroidism. Scientists amplified the TCR beta CDR3 regions from RNA transcripts. First-round RT-PCR used HTBI primers; second-round multiplex PCR followed. TCRdb re-called the multiplex PCR reads through MiXCR, storing one row per CDR3 protein. Among 600,000 to 650,000 distinct CDR3 sequences, about 20% were seen once, and the ten largest hold roughly 6.9%. Sequencing was done on a sample of peripheral blood. The source of these receptors is a woman aged 18-30 years with stable Graves' hyperthyroidism. Some clones in this sample may be carry-over from other donors' samples.

This clonotype was recorded at least ten times. The chain combines TRBV6-1 with TRBJ1-1; D might be TRBD1 (5 bases). In germline, CDR1 is MNHNS, CDR2 SASEGT. This CDR3 contains 15 residues. The V and J ends lost 1 base and 7 bases respectively, with 16 bases between them. CDR3 nucleotides: TGTGCCAGCAGTGAAGAGGTCGGACAACTTGTTGAAGCTTTCTTT. It specifies CASSEEVGQLVEAFF.

The table lists this clonotype with many counts. CDR3 nucleotides: TGTGCCAGCAGCTTAGAAGGGTCCGACAATTTTCTCGGAGCTTTCTTT. Translated, it gives CASSLEGSDNFLGAFF. This chain uses TRBV7-8 with TRBJ1-1; no firm D call. The CDR3 covers 16 residues. CDR1 and CDR2 from the germline V gene are SGHVS and FQNEAQ. The V end was cut by 1 base, the J end by 10 bases, with 22 bases between.

This rearrangement joins TRBV7-9 to TRBJ1-5; the D gene is possibly TRBD1 (6 bases). Germline CDR1 and CDR2: SEHNR and FQNEAQ (reference sequence). This CDR3 is built from 13 residues. V was cut by 5 bases and J by 4 bases, with 9 bases left in between. This chain's CDR3 is CASSATGNQPQHF. The DNA for the CDR3 is TGTGCCAGCAGCGCAACAGGGAATCAGCCCCAGCATTTT.

The sample holds many counts of this clonotype. The chain couples TRBV6-5 to TRBJ2-7, with D possibly matching TRBD1 (6 bases). Trimming took 5 bases from V and 6 from J, leaving 14 bases between them. Germline CDR1 and CDR2: MNHEY and SVGAGI. The CDR3 covers 13 residues. CDR3 DNA sequence: TGTGCCAGCAGTACGATCAGGGGCCGCGAGCAGTACTTC. It specifies CASSTIRGREQYF.

This clonotype occurred many times. The V and J genes are TRBV12-3 or TRBV12-4 and TRBJ1-6; 7 positions agree with TRBD1. The CDR3 is 15 residues long. V lost 2 bases, J lost 9 bases, and 7 bases stayed unmatched. Written as DNA, the CDR3 is TGTGCCAGCAGTTTATCTGGACAGGATCTTTCACCCCTCCACTTT. Translated, it gives CASSLSGQDLSPLHF.

This clonotype showed up just a few times. In DNA, the CDR3 is TGTGCCTGGAGGGCAGGCAATCAGCCCCAGCATTTT. It specifies CAWRAGNQPQHF. This rearrangement joins TRBV30 to TRBJ1-5; no reliable D call. Deletions cut 3 bases from V and 2 bases from J, with 5 bases between. Per the germline V gene, CDR1 is GTSNPN and CDR2 is SVGIG (reference sequence). This CDR3 comprises 12 residues.

This sequence joins TRBV27 and TRBJ2-7, with no clear D. The CDR3 covers 15 residues. V shed 3 bases and J shed 2 bases, with 14 bases lying between them. Per the germline V gene, CDR1 is MNHEY and CDR2 is SMNVEV (reference sequence). The CDR3 DNA follows: TGTGCCAGCAGTTTGAGGCCGGGTCCTACCTACGAGCAGTACTTC. Its translation: CASSLRPGPTYEQYF.

Turning to this clonotype: This sequence may be a read error, since a much larger clone differs from it by one base. Here the CDR3 omits its conserved ending phenylalanine or tryptophan, so a read error is the likely source. The V and J genes are TRBV7-2 and TRBJ1-2, with a weak D call TRBD1 (6 bases). This CDR3 contains 15 residues. Deletions cut 5 bases from V and 6 bases from J, with 19 bases between. CDR1 and CDR2 (germline): SGHTA, FQGNSA. The CDR3 DNA is TGTGCCAGCAGCACCTCGGAGGGGGGAAGTCATGGCTACACCTTG. This gives the protein CASSTSEGGSHGYTL.

The rearrangement links TRBV14 to TRBJ2-5, with TRBD2 matching over 7 bases. This CDR3 spans 15 amino acids. The germline V gene has CDR1 SGHDN and CDR2 FVKESK. J was trimmed by 1 base and V by 3 bases; bases with no gene match: 5. CDR3 residues: CASSHRGRAQETQYF. The DNA of the CDR3 is TGTGCCAGCAGCCACCGGGGGAGGGCCCAAGAGACCCAGTACTTC.

The V call is TRBV12-3 or TRBV12-4, the J call TRBJ2-5; D is possibly TRBD1 (6 bases). The CDR3 sequence is 15 residues long. The V and J ends lost 6 bases and 1 base respectively, with 15 bases between them. CDR3 nucleotide sequence: TGTGCCAGCAGGCCCACCGGGACACTCCAAGAGACCCAGTACTTC. It translates to CASRPTGTLQETQYF.

This clonotype was detected ten times or more. The chain uses TRBV7-2 and TRBJ2-7, with 9 positions matching TRBD2. This CDR3 has 14 residues. Germline V lookup: CDR1 SGHTA, CDR2 FQGNSA. V trimming: 6 bases; J trimming: 4 bases; junction bases outside the gene matches: 7. CDR3 in DNA: TGTGCCAGCAGACGTTCTAGCGGGGTATACGAGCAGTACTTC. Translating gives CASRRSSGVYEQYF.

Ten or more counts support this clonotype. The chain links TRBV11-2 to TRBJ2-2; no clear D gene. This CDR3 comprises 13 residues. V lost 5 bases and J 7 bases, leaving 11 bases between the germline ends. Germline assignment: CDR1 SGHAT and CDR2 FQNNGV. In nucleotides, the CDR3 is TGTGCCAGCAGCGCAACAATCAACGGGGAGCTGTTTTTT. Amino acids: CASSATINGELFF.

This clonotype showed up just a few times. The rearrangement joins TRBV28 to TRBJ2-3; the D gene could be TRBD1 or TRBD2 (5 bases each). Germline CDR1 is MDHEN and CDR2 is SYDVKM. Trimming took off 6 bases at V and 11 bases at J, with 33 bases between the two ends. The CDR3 is 18 residues long. CDR3 sequence: CASSNSGTSWAPIVEQYF. CDR3 DNA: TGTGCCAGCAGCAACTCCGGGACCTCATGGGCCCCCATCGTGGAGCAGTATTTT.